Each of the 10 T cell receptor beta chains below was sequenced from the same sample in a study of blood T cell repertoires in COVID-19. Sequencing was performed with immunoSEQ multiplex PCR; in TCRdb, only in-frame clones are kept and a portion is missing. In the table there are some 400,000 clones, more than 85% of which are singletons. Sequencing used PBMCs or T cells enriched from blood (not recorded which). The origin of the receptors is a woman aged 40 to 50 who had been exposed to COVID-19.

The CDR3 sequence is CASSFNRIAGGLDEQFF. DNA for the CDR3: TGTGCCAGCAGCTTTAACCGAATAGCGGGAGGGCTTGATGAGCAGTTCTTC. This chain links TRBV5-5 with TRBJ2-1; 11 bases match TRBD2. With 2 bases clipped from V and 8 bases from J, the junction kept 12 bases outside the gene matches. The CDR3 has 17 amino acids. Germline V gives CDR1 SGHKS, CDR2 YYEKEE (reference sequence).

The DNA of the CDR3 is TGTGCCAGCAGCGTGACAGGGGTCAGCTCTGGAAACACCATATATTTT. This translates into CASSVTGVSSGNTIYF. The chain has TRBV5-6 and TRBJ1-3, with TRBD1 matching 8 bases. The CDR3 length is 16 residues. In germline, CDR1 is SGHDT, CDR2 YYEEEE. The V gene end was trimmed by 4 bases and the J gene end by 0 bases; junction bases not matched to a gene: 6.

The gene calls are TRBV30 and TRBJ2-2; D is perhaps TRBD2 (5 bases). Germline loops: CDR1 GTSNPN, CDR2 SVGIG (reference sequence). The CDR3 is made up of 14 amino acids. With 3 bases removed from V and 6 bases from J, the gap between germline ends came to 14 bases. Written as DNA, the CDR3 is TGTGCCTGGAGACTCGGCGGGCCCGCCGGGGAGCTGTTTTTT. Its protein product is CAWRLGGPAGELFF. The whole variable domain, filled in from reference TRBV30 and TRBJ2-2, reads SQTIHQWPATLVQPVGSPLSLECTVEGTSNPNLYWYRQAAGRGLQLLFYSVGIGQISSEVPQNLSASRPQDRQFILSSKKLLLSDSGFYLCAWRLGGPAGELFFGEGSRLTVL.

The rearrangement uses TRBV14 and TRBJ2-1, with TRBD2 matching over 11 bases. This CDR3 has 15 residues. Germline-derived CDR1 and CDR2 are SGHDN and FVKESK. Trimming cost V 3 bases and J 6 bases; bases outside gene matches: 4. CDR3 coding DNA: TGTGCCAGCAGCCATATCCTAGCGGGAGGCAATGAGCAGTTCTTC. Translating it yields CASSHILAGGNEQFF.

J is TRBJ2-7 and V is TRBV3-1 (or the pseudogene TRBV3-2), with TRBD2 as a possible D gene (5 bases). The germline gives CDR1 LGHDT, CDR2 YNNKEL (reference sequence). Deletions cut 1 base from V and 4 bases from J, with 11 bases between. The CDR3 sequence is 14 residues long. CDR3 bases: TGTGCCAGCAGCCAAGGATCACGGGGTTACGAGCAGTACTTC. Protein sequence: CASSQGSRGYEQYF.

V is TRBV5-5 and J is TRBJ2-3; no clear D gene. This CDR3 region has 13 residues. CDR1 is SGHKS, CDR2 YYEKEE, per germline (reference sequence). Trimming removed 0 bases at V and 2 bases at J, with 4 bases between. The CDR3 nucleotides read TGTGCCAGCAGCTTGGCGGTCACAGATACGCAGTATTTT. Its translation: CASSLAVTDTQYF. The full variable domain, in which reference TRBV5-5 and TRBJ2-3 provide the parts outside the CDR3, is DAGVTQSPTHLIKTRGQQVTLRCSPISGHKSVSWYQQVLGQGPQFIFQYYEKEERGRGNFPDRFSARQFPNYSSELNVNALLLGDSALYLCASSLAVTDTQYFGPGTRLTVL.

The chain employs TRBV7-3 and TRBJ2-7; tentative D call: TRBD2 (5 bases). This CDR3 is built from 14 residues. V was shortened by 5 bases and J by 1 base, with 12 bases between the two germline ends. Germline V lookup: CDR1 SGHTA, CDR2 FQGTGA. The CDR3, as DNA: TGTGCCAGCAGCCCCTCCGGAGGTTCCTACGAGCAGTACTTC. Its translation is CASSPSGGSYEQYF.

V gene TRBV4-1 combines with J gene TRBJ2-5; unclear D gene. Trimming cost V 5 bases and J 1 base, with 11 bases left between them. Germline V lookup: CDR1 MGHRA, CDR2 YSYEKL. The CDR3 runs to 14 residues. CDR3 sequence reads: CASSKAQPQETQYF. CDR3 in DNA: TGCGCCAGCAGCAAGGCACAGCCCCAAGAGACCCAGTACTTC.

The V gene is TRBV3-1 (or the pseudogene TRBV3-2), the J gene TRBJ2-5; 9 nucleotides align to TRBD2. The J segment lost 3 bases and the V segment lost 0 bases, leaving 5 bases of the junction unmatched. The CDR3 has 16 amino acids. Germline values: CDR1 LGHDT, CDR2 YNNKEL (reference sequence). The DNA of the CDR3 is TGTGCCAGCAGCCAAGATCGGGCGGGGGGGAAAGAGACCCAGTACTTC. It is translated as CASSQDRAGGKETQYF.

The J gene is TRBJ2-7, the V gene TRBV9; the D gene is possibly TRBD2 (5 bases). This CDR3 spans 14 amino acids. Trimming stripped 0 bases from V and 2 bases from J, with 9 bases between. Germline V gene data show CDR1 as SGDLS and CDR2 as YYNGEE. CDR3 sequence reads: CASSVGLAPYEQYF. For the CDR3, the DNA is TGTGCCAGCAGCGTAGGCCTAGCACCCTACGAGCAGTACTTC.